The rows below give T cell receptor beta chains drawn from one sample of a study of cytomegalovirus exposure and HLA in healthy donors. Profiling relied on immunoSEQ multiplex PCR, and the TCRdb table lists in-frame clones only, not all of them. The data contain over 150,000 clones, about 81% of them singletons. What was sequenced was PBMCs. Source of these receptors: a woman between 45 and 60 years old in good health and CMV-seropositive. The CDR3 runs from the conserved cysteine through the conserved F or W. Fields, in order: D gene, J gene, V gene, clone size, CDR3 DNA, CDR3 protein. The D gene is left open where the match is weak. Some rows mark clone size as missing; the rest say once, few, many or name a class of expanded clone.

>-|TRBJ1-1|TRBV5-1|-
TGCGCCAGCAGCTATACAGGGATCCCGGGGACTGAAGCTTTCTTT
CASSYTGIPGTEAFF
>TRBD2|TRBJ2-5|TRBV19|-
TGTGCCAGTAGCCCCCCCGGACTAGCTTCACAAGAGACCCAGTACTTC
CASSPPGLASQETQYF
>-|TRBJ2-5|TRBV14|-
TGTGCCAGCAGCCAAGATGTGGCTGGCCAAGAGACCCAGTACTTC
CASSQDVAGQETQYF
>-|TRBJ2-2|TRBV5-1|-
TGCGCCAGCAGCTTGGCCCTGACAGACTACACCGGGGAGCTGTTTTTT
CASSLALTDYTGELFF
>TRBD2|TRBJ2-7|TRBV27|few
TGTGCCAGCAGTAGAACTAGCGGGAGGATCTACGAGCAGTACTTC
CASSRTSGRIYEQYF
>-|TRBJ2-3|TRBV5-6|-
TGTGCCAGCAGCCCCCCAGGGTATGGGACAGATACGCAGTATTTT
CASSPPGYGTDTQYF
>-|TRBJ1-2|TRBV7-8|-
TGTGCCAGCAGCCCCCCCTCAGCGAACTATGGCTACACCTTC
CASSPPSANYGYTF
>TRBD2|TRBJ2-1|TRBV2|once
TGTGCCATCAGTCCCGGACTAGCGGGCCTCAATGAGCAGTTCTTC
CAISPGLAGLNEQFF
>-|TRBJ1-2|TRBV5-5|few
TGTGCCAGCAGCTTGAGACAGGCCTATGGCTACACCTTC
CASSLRQAYGYTF
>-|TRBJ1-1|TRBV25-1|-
TGTGCCAGCAGTGGGGGGCCGGGGACTGAAGCTTTCTTT
CASSGGPGTEAFF
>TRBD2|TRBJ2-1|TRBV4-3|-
TGCGCCAGCAGCCGAGGACTAGTATCCTACAATGAGCAGTTCTTC
CASSRGLVSYNEQFF
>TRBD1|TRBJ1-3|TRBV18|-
TGTGCCAGCTCACGGGACAGTTACTCTGGAAACACCATATATTTT
CASSRDSYSGNTIYF
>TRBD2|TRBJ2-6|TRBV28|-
TGTGCCAGCAGTTCCCGGGTAGCGGGAGGTTTAGGGGCCAACGTCCTGACTTTC
CASSSRVAGGLGANVLTF
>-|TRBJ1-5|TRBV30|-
TGTGCCTGGAGTGTACGGGGGAGGGGGGGCAATCAGCCCCAGCATTTT
CAWSVRGRGGNQPQHF
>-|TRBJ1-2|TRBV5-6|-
TGTGCCAGCAGCCGAAGGGCGGGGGATGGCTACACCTTC
CASSRRAGDGYTF
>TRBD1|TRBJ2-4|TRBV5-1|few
TGCGCCAGCAGCCCACAGGGGGCAGGAAACAGTCAGTACTTC
CASSPQGAGNSQYF